These T cell receptor beta chains were read from a single sample in a study of shared clonotypes between healthy human individuals. Profiled with immunoSEQ multiplex PCR; TCRdb holds only in-frame clones, not every one. The top ten hold nearly 25% of the sample, which has some 800,000 clones, over 90% seen once. Sequencing was performed on naive CD8+ T cells sorted from blood. The receptors stem from a man in his thirties or forties in good health. The CDR3 runs from the conserved cysteine through the conserved F or W. The order of the fields is CDR3 protein, CDR3 DNA, V gene, clone size, J gene, D gene. The D gene is left open where the match is weak. Clone sizes are given selectively: once, few, many, or a class where the clone is expanded.

CDR3 protein: CASSSREGRYNEQFF
CDR3 DNA: TGTGCCAGCAGTTCCCGGGAGGGGAGGTACAATGAGCAGTTCTTC
V gene: TRBV27
clone size: .
J gene: TRBJ2-1
D gene: TRBD2

CDR3 protein: CASSPGLYYEQYF
CDR3 DNA: TGTGCCAGCAGTCCTGGACTGTACTACGAGCAGTACTTC
V gene: TRBV27
clone size: .
J gene: TRBJ2-7
D gene: .

CDR3 protein: CASSVTSGRALDEQYF
CDR3 DNA: TGTGCCAGCAGTGTAACTAGCGGGAGGGCCCTCGACGAGCAGTACTTC
V gene: TRBV25-1
clone size: once
J gene: TRBJ2-7
D gene: TRBD2

CDR3 protein: CASSPDGTKQFF
CDR3 DNA: TGTGCCAGCAGCCCAGACGGGACTAAGCAGTTCTTC
V gene: TRBV11-3
clone size: .
J gene: TRBJ2-1
D gene: TRBD2

CDR3 protein: CASSRPGTSFEQYF
CDR3 DNA: TGTGCCAGCAGCAGACCCGGGACTAGCTTCGAGCAGTACTTC
V gene: TRBV6-5
clone size: .
J gene: TRBJ2-7
D gene: TRBD2

CDR3 protein: CASSYNPDSRSYGYTF
CDR3 DNA: TGTGCCAGCAGTTACAATCCCGACAGTCGATCGTACGGCTACACCTTC
V gene: TRBV6-6
clone size: .
J gene: TRBJ1-2
D gene: .

CDR3 protein: CASSPGDGALYGYTF
CDR3 DNA: TGCGCCAGCAGCCCAGGGGACGGGGCCCTCTATGGCTACACCTTC
V gene: TRBV4-1
clone size: .
J gene: TRBJ1-2
D gene: .

CDR3 protein: CASSSLAGVPDTQYF
CDR3 DNA: TGTGCCAGCAGCTCCTTGGCGGGAGTCCCAGATACGCAGTATTTT
V gene: TRBV11-2
clone size: .
J gene: TRBJ2-3
D gene: TRBD2

CDR3 protein: CASSRAAGTDTQYF
CDR3 DNA: TGTGCCAGCAGCCGGGCCGCGGGTACAGATACGCAGTATTTT
V gene: TRBV7-6
clone size: .
J gene: TRBJ2-3
D gene: .

CDR3 protein: CASSLTGDPYEQYF
CDR3 DNA: TGCGCCAGCAGCTTAACAGGGGATCCCTACGAGCAGTACTTC
V gene: TRBV5-1
clone size: .
J gene: TRBJ2-7
D gene: TRBD1

CDR3 protein: CASSLAGDRGGLYYGYTF
CDR3 DNA: TGTGCCAGCAGCTTAGCGGGGGATAGAGGGGGCTTGTACTATGGCTACACCTTC
V gene: TRBV7-8
clone size: .
J gene: TRBJ1-2
D gene: TRBD1

CDR3 protein: CASSYSRASSYNEQFF
CDR3 DNA: TGTGCCAGCAGTTACTCACGGGCGAGCTCCTACAATGAGCAGTTCTTC
V gene: TRBV6-5
clone size: .
J gene: TRBJ2-1
D gene: .

CDR3 protein: CASSGGAELLF
CDR3 DNA: TGTGCCAGCAGCGGGGGAGCGGAGCTACTCTTC
V gene: TRBV9
clone size: .
J gene: TRBJ2-1
D gene: .

CDR3 protein: CASRGRTGETDTQYF
CDR3 DNA: TGTGCCAGCAGAGGAAGGACAGGGGAAACAGATACGCAGTATTTT
V gene: TRBV7-9
clone size: .
J gene: TRBJ2-3
D gene: TRBD1

CDR3 protein: CASSPGSSGNTIYF
CDR3 DNA: TGCGCCAGCAGTCCGGGGAGCTCTGGAAACACCATATATTTT
V gene: TRBV23-1
clone size: .
J gene: TRBJ1-3
D gene: .

CDR3 protein: CSVGRITGGRGYTF
CDR3 DNA: TGCAGCGTTGGGCGGATTACAGGGGGAAGGGGCTACACCTTC
V gene: TRBV29-1
clone size: once
J gene: TRBJ1-2
D gene: TRBD1

CDR3 protein: CASSLAEAQETQYF
CDR3 DNA: TGTGCCAGCTCGCTAGCGGAAGCACAAGAGACCCAGTACTTC
V gene: TRBV27
clone size: .
J gene: TRBJ2-5
D gene: TRBD2

CDR3 protein: CASSSAERALAYNEQFF
CDR3 DNA: TGTGCCAGCAGCTCCGCGGAGCGGGCCCTCGCCTACAATGAGCAGTTCTTC
V gene: TRBV7-9
clone size: .
J gene: TRBJ2-1
D gene: .

CDR3 protein: CASSLVGASGIVSSYNEQFF
CDR3 DNA: TGCGCCAGCAGCTTGGTCGGGGCTAGCGGGATTGTCAGCTCCTACAATGAGCAGTTCTTC
V gene: TRBV5-1
clone size: .
J gene: TRBJ2-1
D gene: TRBD2

CDR3 protein: CASSERQGEHTF
CDR3 DNA: TGTGCCAGCAGTGAACGACAGGGGGAACACACCTTC
V gene: TRBV6-1
clone size: .
J gene: TRBJ1-2
D gene: TRBD1

CDR3 protein: CASSLVIRVSSYNEQFF
CDR3 DNA: TGTGCCAGCAGCTTAGTCATCAGGGTGAGCTCCTACAATGAGCAGTTCTTC
V gene: TRBV11-2
clone size: .
J gene: TRBJ2-1
D gene: .

CDR3 protein: CASTTSGANVLTF
CDR3 DNA: TGTGCCAGTACTACCTCTGGGGCCAACGTCCTGACTTTC
V gene: TRBV19
clone size: .
J gene: TRBJ2-6
D gene: .

CDR3 protein: CASSPFIRTSLDTQYF
CDR3 DNA: TGTGCCAGCAGCCCCTTCATCCGGACCTCCTTGGATACGCAGTATTTT
V gene: TRBV9
clone size: .
J gene: TRBJ2-3
D gene: .

CDR3 protein: CASSYSRVQGYTF
CDR3 DNA: TGTGCCAGCAGTTATTCGAGGGTACAGGGCTACACCTTC
V gene: TRBV6-5
clone size: .
J gene: TRBJ1-2
D gene: .

CDR3 protein: CASSLWGLVAQNEQFF
CDR3 DNA: TGTGCCAGCAGCTTGTGGGGACTAGTGGCCCAAAATGAGCAGTTCTTC
V gene: TRBV5-8
clone size: .
J gene: TRBJ2-1
D gene: TRBD2

CDR3 protein: CSVRRLAGDEQFF
CDR3 DNA: TGCAGCGTCAGACGACTAGCGGGGGATGAGCAGTTCTTC
V gene: TRBV29-1
clone size: .
J gene: TRBJ2-1
D gene: TRBD2

CDR3 protein: CASSQDGVAGDDTQYF
CDR3 DNA: TGCGCCAGCAGCCAAGACGGGGTAGCGGGGGATGATACGCAGTATTTT
V gene: TRBV4-3
clone size: .
J gene: TRBJ2-3
D gene: TRBD2

CDR3 protein: CASGIAGAYEQYF
CDR3 DNA: TGCGCCAGCGGAATAGCGGGAGCCTACGAGCAGTACTTC
V gene: TRBV5-1
clone size: .
J gene: TRBJ2-7
D gene: TRBD2

CDR3 protein: CASSQRWENYNEQFF
CDR3 DNA: TGCGCCAGCAGCCAAAGGTGGGAAAATTACAATGAGCAGTTCTTC
V gene: TRBV4-3
clone size: .
J gene: TRBJ2-1
D gene: .

CDR3 protein: CASSLGTAYEQYF
CDR3 DNA: TGTGCCAGCAGTTTAGGGACAGCGTACGAGCAGTACTTC
V gene: TRBV27
clone size: .
J gene: TRBJ2-7
D gene: TRBD1

CDR3 protein: CASSVGAYEQYF
CDR3 DNA: TGTGCCAGCAGCGTGGGGGCCTACGAGCAGTACTTC
V gene: TRBV7-6
clone size: .
J gene: TRBJ2-7
D gene: .

CDR3 protein: CASSLVNSADTQYF
CDR3 DNA: TGCGCCAGCAGCTTGGTTAATAGCGCAGATACGCAGTATTTT
V gene: TRBV5-1
clone size: .
J gene: TRBJ2-3
D gene: .

CDR3 protein: CASSQDQTSGLNTGELFF
CDR3 DNA: TGCGCCAGCAGCCAAGACCAGACTAGCGGGCTGAACACCGGGGAGCTGTTTTTT
V gene: TRBV4-3
clone size: .
J gene: TRBJ2-2
D gene: TRBD2

CDR3 protein: CASSIWDRSYEQYF
CDR3 DNA: TGTGCCAGTAGTATATGGGACCGATCCTACGAGCAGTACTTC
V gene: TRBV19
clone size: .
J gene: TRBJ2-7
D gene: .

CDR3 protein: CATSSGTGNYGYTF
CDR3 DNA: TGTGCCACCAGCTCGGGGACAGGGAACTATGGCTACACCTTC
V gene: TRBV15
clone size: .
J gene: TRBJ1-2
D gene: TRBD1

CDR3 protein: CAWSLGQQGETQYF
CDR3 DNA: TGTGCCTGGAGCTTGGGACAGCAAGGAGAGACCCAGTACTTC
V gene: TRBV30
clone size: once
J gene: TRBJ2-5
D gene: TRBD1

CDR3 protein: CASSVGTGDEFF
CDR3 DNA: TGTGCCAGCAGCGTAGGCACAGGGGATGAGTTCTTC
V gene: TRBV9
clone size: .
J gene: TRBJ2-1
D gene: TRBD1

CDR3 protein: CASSQEDWGGNGYTF
CDR3 DNA: TGCGCCAGCAGCCAAGAAGATTGGGGTGGGAATGGCTACACCTTC
V gene: TRBV4-3
clone size: .
J gene: TRBJ1-2
D gene: .